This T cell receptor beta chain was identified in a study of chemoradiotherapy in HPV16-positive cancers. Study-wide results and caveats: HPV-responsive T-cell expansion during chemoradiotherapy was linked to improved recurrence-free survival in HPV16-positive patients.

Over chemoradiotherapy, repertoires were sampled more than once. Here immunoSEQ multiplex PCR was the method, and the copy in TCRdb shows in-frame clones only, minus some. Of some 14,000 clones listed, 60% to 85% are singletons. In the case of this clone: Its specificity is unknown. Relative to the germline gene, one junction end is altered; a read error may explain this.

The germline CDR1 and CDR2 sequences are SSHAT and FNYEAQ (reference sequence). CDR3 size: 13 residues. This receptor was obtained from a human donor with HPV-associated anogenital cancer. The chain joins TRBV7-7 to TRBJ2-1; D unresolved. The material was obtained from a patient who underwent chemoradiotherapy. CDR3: CASSLLRYSEQFF. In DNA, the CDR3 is TGTGCTAGCAGCTTATTACGGTATAGTGAGCAGTTCTTC.